This is a list of T cell receptor beta chains from one sample in a study of cytomegalovirus exposure and HLA in healthy donors. The repertoire was sequenced with immunoSEQ multiplex PCR; TCRdb's copy has only in-frame clones and lacks some. The data contain 100,000 to 150,000 clones, roughly 80% of them seen just once; the ten biggest clones take up less than 3%. Sequenced sample: PBMCs. The receptors shown here come from a woman aged 40 to 50 in good health and CMV-seropositive. CDR3s leave out the opening cysteine and the closing phenylalanine or tryptophan. The order of the fields is V gene, J gene, CDR3 protein.

V: TRBV7-2; J: TRBJ2-1; CDR3: ASSLRGTSGYNEQF
V: TRBV5-1; J: TRBJ2-3; CDR3: ASSLGPSGTDTQY
V: TRBV7-3; J: TRBJ2-1; CDR3: ASSPPGGTSKF
V: TRBV5-4; J: TRBJ1-2; CDR3: ASSKGQRDYGYT
V: TRBV4-1; J: TRBJ2-5; CDR3: ASSQGAGSETQY
V: TRBV4-1; J: TRBJ1-4; CDR3: ASSQVVSTGDEKLF
V: TRBV9; J: TRBJ2-1; CDR3: ASSVATASGRADNEQF
V: TRBV5-1; J: TRBJ2-5; CDR3: ASSLPTGEETQY
V: TRBV5-1; J: TRBJ2-7; CDR3: ASSLTPSSYEQY
V: TRBV5-6; J: TRBJ1-5; CDR3: ASSFSRTERRQPQH
V: TRBV7-7; J: TRBJ2-5; CDR3: ASSLEISVGSETQY
V: TRBV10-3; J: TRBJ1-1; CDR3: ATRGRDTEAF
V: TRBV9; J: TRBJ2-3; CDR3: ASSVVPAGDTDTQY
V: TRBV10-3; J: TRBJ2-1; CDR3: AIRGLAVRGEQF
V: TRBV2; J: TRBJ1-2; CDR3: ASSDFGQMNYGYT
V: TRBV7-3; J: TRBJ1-2; CDR3: ASSIQGQGYGYT
V: TRBV30; J: TRBJ2-7; CDR3: ASTGGWGEQY
V: TRBV5-1; J: TRBJ1-1; CDR3: ASSYLDRGSTEAF
V: TRBV10-3; J: TRBJ1-4; CDR3: ASGQGGTNEKLF
V: TRBV4-1; J: TRBJ2-3; CDR3: ASSQAPILAGTTDTQY
V: TRBV9; J: TRBJ2-1; CDR3: ASSVGLAAMGEQF
V: TRBV19; J: TRBJ2-3; CDR3: ASSRRQGSTDTQY
V: TRBV5-1; J: TRBJ2-2; CDR3: ASSTQGTGELF
V: TRBV4-2; J: TRBJ2-1; CDR3: ASSQSRQGFRNEQF
V: TRBV5-1; J: TRBJ2-7; CDR3: ASSLGGAGEQY
V: TRBV30; J: TRBJ1-3; CDR3: AWTGVATPGSGGTIY
V: TRBV7-3; J: TRBJ1-1; CDR3: ASSKYRVAEAF